This T cell receptor beta chain was obtained from a study of T cell responses to AZD1222 COVID-19 vaccine. General observations from the study: Following two doses of AZD1222, Spike-specific TCR breadth and depth rose. Seropositive status at baseline applied to only a handful of AZD1222 recipients. It should be noted that donors were predominantly white British and more often female, and clonal diversity was possibly underestimated. Nearly half of spike-specific TCRs reportedly target variant regions that are unmutated in the B.1.351 and B.1.1.7 variants.

V trimming: 2 bases; J trimming: 9 bases; junction bases outside the gene matches: 7. CDR1 and CDR2 (germline): MNHEY, SVGAGI. This CDR3 is 14 amino acids long. As concerns this clone: The antigen is not known.

Repertoires were generated with immunoSEQ multiplex PCR, while TCRdb's copy carries only in-frame clones and drops some. The sample includes some 48,000 clones, about 86% seen only once; the top ten take 5.5% to 7%. This chain links TRBV6-5 with TRBJ1-5; 7 positions agree with TRBD1. The clonotype was recovered from an adult who received the AZD1222 COVID-19 vaccine. The sequences come from peripheral blood, collected 28 days after the second AZD1222 dose. The DNA of the CDR3 is TGTGCCAGCAGTTACAGCCAGGGGGATAGGCCCCAGCATTTT. It encodes CASSYSQGDRPQHF.